These 8 T cell receptor beta chains share one sample of origin, sequenced in a study of T cell changes during pregnancy in multiple sclerosis. Assay used: immunoSEQ multiplex PCR; TCRdb lists only in-frame clones, some missing. There are fewer than 70,000 clones in the sample; about 92% occur only once, and approximately 2.8% lies in the top ten. This specimen was CD8+ T cells from peripheral blood mononuclear cells, taken in the third trimester of pregnancy. The origin of the receptors is a female donor in good health, enrolled as a control in a pregnancy study.

The gene calls are TRBV7-8 and TRBJ2-1; D might be TRBD2 (7 bases). Per the germline V gene, CDR1 is SGHVS and CDR2 is FQNEAQ. Trimming shortened V by 8 bases and J by 2 bases, and 16 bases separated the two germline ends. This CDR3 spans 15 amino acids. The CDR3 DNA sequence: TGTGCCAGCTCCGCGGGGGCCCGGACCTACAATGAGCAGTTCTTC. Amino acid sequence: CASSAGARTYNEQFF.

This chain links TRBV11-2 with TRBJ2-7; TRBD2 matches 7 bases. V shed 5 bases and J 2 bases; nucleotides not matched to a gene: 6. There are 14 residues in the CDR3. Per the germline V gene, CDR1 is SGHAT and CDR2 is FQNNGV. CDR3 sequence reads: CASSPGGSAYEQYF. CDR3 sequence (DNA): TGTGCCAGCAGCCCCGGGGGGTCGGCCTACGAGCAGTACTTC. Full variable domain (missing parts from reference TRBV11-2 and TRBJ2-7): EAGVAQSPRYKIIEKRQSVAFWCNPISGHATLYWYQQILGQGPKLLIQFQNNGVVDDSQLPKDRFSAERLKGVDSTLKIQPAKLEDSAVYLCASSPGGSAYEQYFGPGTRLTVT.

The chain uses TRBV27 and TRBJ2-7, with D hard to call. Per germline, CDR1 MNHEY and CDR2 SMNVEV (reference sequence). CDR3 length: 12 residues. V was trimmed by 4 bases and J by 2 bases, leaving 6 bases between them. The CDR3 spells CASSSYPYEQYF. In DNA form, the CDR3 reads TGTGCCAGCAGTTCCTACCCCTACGAGCAGTACTTC.

The chain combines TRBV21-1 with TRBJ1-6; the table's D call of TRBD1 was not tested on the DNA. TRBV21-1 is reported as a pseudogene. This CDR3 has 19 amino acids. The CDR3 DNA is TGTGCCAGCAGCAAAGGAGCTAGAGACAGGGGCCTTTATAATTCACCCCTCCACTTT. Translated, it gives CASSKGARDRGLYNSPLHF.

This clone has only one observation. The genes are TRBV10-3 and TRBJ2-6; TRBD1 matches at 7 bases. V gave up 6 bases and J gave up 2 bases; unmatched junction bases: 7. Germline V gene lookup returns CDR1 ENHRY and CDR2 SYGVKD. This CDR3 region has 16 residues. The CDR3 protein is CAIREEDRTGANVLTF. The CDR3 DNA follows: TGTGCCATCAGGGAAGAGGACAGGACTGGGGCCAACGTCCTGACTTTC.

This clone appeared once. This chain connects TRBV9 to TRBJ2-3; 7 bases are shared with TRBD2. V shed 6 bases, J shed 5 bases, and the junction held 9 bases outside the gene matches. This CDR3 comprises 14 residues. The germline CDR1 and CDR2 sequences are SGDLS and YYNGEE. CDR3 residues: CASTRSGVGDTQYF. CDR3 DNA: TGTGCCAGCACCCGAAGCGGGGTGGGAGATACGCAGTATTTT.

V and J are TRBV29-1 and TRBJ2-7, with a possible D match to TRBD1 (6 bases). The length of the CDR3 is 12 residues. Germline lookup yields CDR1 SQVTM and CDR2 ANQGSEA. Trimming shortened V by 1 base and J by 2 bases, and 6 bases separated the two germline ends. Here the CDR3 reads CSVEGTAYEQYF. In DNA form, the CDR3 reads TGCAGCGTTGAAGGGACAGCCTACGAGCAGTACTTC.

The chain uses TRBV19 and TRBJ1-1; D is unclear. The CDR3 is 13 residues long. V was pared by 3 bases and J by 5 bases, with 10 bases between. Per the germline V gene, CDR1 is LNHDA and CDR2 is SQIVND (reference sequence). The CDR3 here is CASSINLRTEAFF. The CDR3 DNA reads as TGTGCCAGTAGTATTAATCTACGAACTGAAGCTTTCTTT.